These 6 T cell receptor beta chains originate from one sample sequenced in a study of CD8 T cells in acute hepatitis C reinfection. Clones were read by immunoSEQ multiplex PCR, and TCRdb kept only the in-frame ones, dropping some. Here the sample spans about 38,000 clones, just under 90% being singletons. As to time point: naive CD8 control sorted from an acute-time-point sample. The sample consisted of naive CD8+ T cells from PBMCs. These receptors all stem from a man aged 25 to 45 with chronic hepatitis C.

This chain connects TRBV6-5 to TRBJ2-7, with D tentatively TRBD1 (5 bases). This CDR3 has 15 amino acids. Trimming took 0 bases from V and 4 from J, leaving 13 bases between them. CDR1 is MNHEY and CDR2 is SVGAGI in the germline V gene. Here the CDR3 reads CASSYSTPDSYEQYF. The CDR3 nucleotides are TGTGCCAGCAGTTACTCGACGCCAGACAGTTACGAGCAGTACTTC.

The rearrangement uses TRBV9 and TRBJ2-7, with 9 bases identical to TRBD1. This CDR3 has 15 amino acids. Trimming took 4 bases from V and 5 from J; bases not matched to a gene: 10. Germline V gives CDR1 SGDLS, CDR2 YYNGEE. The CDR3 spells CASSPSGTGWNEQYF. CDR3 in DNA: TGTGCCAGCAGCCCAAGCGGGACAGGGTGGAACGAGCAGTACTTC.

This clone was seen more than once but under ten times. The chain is built from TRBV7-9 and TRBJ1-1; D may be TRBD1 (6 bases). V was trimmed by 4 bases and J by 1 base, leaving 10 bases between them. Per germline, CDR1 SEHNR and CDR2 FQNEAQ (reference sequence). This CDR3 is 14 amino acids long. CDR3 sequence: CASSSQTGNTEAFF. The CDR3 bases are TGTGCCAGCAGCTCCCAGACAGGGAACACTGAAGCTTTCTTT.

The rearrangement joins TRBV4-1 to TRBJ2-7; perhaps D is TRBD1 or TRBD2 (5 bases each). Germline lookup yields CDR1 MGHRA and CDR2 YSYEKL. The CDR3 extends over 17 amino acids. V was trimmed by 1 base and J by 3 bases, leaving 19 bases between them. CDR3 nucleotide sequence: TGCGCCAGCAGCCAAGTTGCCGGGACCACCCCGGACTACGAGCAGTACTTC. Amino acids: CASSQVAGTTPDYEQYF.

The rearrangement uses TRBV4-1 and TRBJ2-7, with D perhaps TRBD2 (5 bases). The germline gives CDR1 MGHRA, CDR2 YSYEKL. V lost 0 bases and J 4 bases, leaving 16 bases between the germline ends. CDR3 size: 16 residues. The CDR3 loop is CASSQDPLASGYEQYF. CDR3 nucleotide sequence: TGCGCCAGCAGCCAAGATCCCCTAGCTTCGGGGTACGAGCAGTACTTC.

The count of this clone is one. This rearrangement joins TRBV9 to TRBJ2-1; 10 bases align to TRBD2. Germline values: CDR1 SGDLS, CDR2 YYNGEE. The CDR3 extends over 16 amino acids. The trim removed 0 bases at V and 5 bases at J, leaving 5 bases unmatched. CDR3 residues: CASSVEGLAEDNEQFF. DNA of the CDR3: TGTGCCAGCAGCGTAGAAGGACTAGCGGAGGACAATGAGCAGTTCTTC.